This TCR beta chain was found in a study of T-cell reconstitution after alpha-beta-depleted transplantation in children. Notes on the study in general: Most T-cell counts and diversity one year after the transplant came from T cells that were newly produced. Reportedly, only several hundred clones from non-depleted graft cells drove alpha-beta T-cell counts at about two months. Some patients' high day-60 TCRbeta diversity was traced to surviving recipient T cells and thymic progenitors.

Ten or more counts support this clonotype. The antigen remains unidentified. The CDR3 runs 14 residues. Per germline, CDR1 MGHDK and CDR2 SYGVNS. V lost 6 bases and J lost 1, with 12 bases in between. The TCRbeta library was prepared with unique molecular identifiers. From the PCR reads, TCRdb called clonotypes with MiXCR, one entry per CDR3 protein. Of 40,000 to 60,000 distinct CDR3 sequences listed, about a tenth were seen once; the top ten hold about 25%. This sequence was found in a male patient between 2 and 10 years old who had a stem cell transplant for chronic granulomatous disease, so the T cells may come from the graft donor. The sample here was PBMCs, mostly from graft donor cells, taken 60 days after TCRalphabeta/CD19-depleted stem cell transplant. The chain employs TRBV25-1 and TRBJ1-2, with D tentatively TRBD1 (6 bases). CDR3 bases: TGTGCCAGCAGGGGCAGGGGTGGTAACTATGGCTACACCTTC. This codes for CASRGRGGNYGYTF.